These 17 T cell receptor beta chains originate from one sample sequenced in a study of blood T cell repertoires in COVID-19. Clones were sequenced by immunoSEQ multiplex PCR, and TCRdb holds only the in-frame ones, with some missing. The sample has roughly 100,000 clones, roughly 90% seen once. Sequencing used peripheral blood. These TCRs come from a human donor with COVID-19, enrolled during active disease. The donor label of this sample is uncertain.

The chain is built from TRBV4-1 and TRBJ1-4, with D unresolved. Trimming removed 2 bases at V and 7 bases at J, with 14 bases between. In germline, CDR1 is MGHRA, CDR2 YSYEKL. This CDR3 contains 15 residues. CDR3 protein: CASSQTSEDAEKLFF. CDR3 sequence (DNA): TGCGCCAGCAGCCAAACTAGTGAAGACGCTGAAAAACTGTTTTTT.

This sequence joins TRBV28 and TRBJ2-7; the match to TRBD2 covers 7 bases. J was trimmed by 3 bases and V by 6 bases; bases with no gene match: 5. Germline-derived CDR1 and CDR2 are MDHEN and SYDVKM. The CDR3 loop spans 13 amino acids. CDR3 nucleotide sequence: TGTGCCAGCAGACCCGGGGAGGGCTACGAGCAGTACTTC. This sequence encodes CASRPGEGYEQYF.

The chain has TRBV19 and TRBJ1-3; possibly TRBD1 for D (5 bases). V lost 7 bases and J lost 3, with 13 bases in between. There are 14 residues in the CDR3. Germline V gene lookup returns CDR1 LNHDA and CDR2 SQIVND (reference sequence). The CDR3 region has the DNA TGTGCCAGTACGGACACCGGGTTTGGAAACACCATATATTTT. Residues: CASTDTGFGNTIYF.

This chain connects TRBV11-2 to TRBJ2-5; 13 nucleotides agree with TRBD2. Trimming removed 4 bases from V and 2 bases from J; junction bases left unmatched: 4. The V gene's germline CDR1 is SGHAT and CDR2 FQNNGV. This CDR3 is 16 amino acids long. The CDR3 spells CASSSGLAGPQETQYF. Here the CDR3 DNA reads TGTGCCAGCAGCTCGGGACTAGCGGGGCCACAAGAGACCCAGTACTTC. Supplemented by reference TRBV11-2 and TRBJ2-5, the full variable domain reads EAGVAQSPRYKIIEKRQSVAFWCNPISGHATLYWYQQILGQGPKLLIQFQNNGVVDDSQLPKDRFSAERLKGVDSTLKIQPAKLEDSAVYLCASSSGLAGPQETQYFGPGTRLLVL.

This chain links TRBV19 with TRBJ1-1; tentative D call: TRBD1 (6 bases). V was pared by 1 base and J by 5 bases, with 11 bases between. The V gene's germline CDR1 is LNHDA and CDR2 SQIVND (reference sequence). This CDR3 contains 14 residues. CDR3 nucleotide sequence: TGTGCCAGTAGTATAGTCAGGGGAGGGACTGAAGCTTTCTTT. Its translation is CASSIVRGGTEAFF.

This clone was observed a handful of times. The chain couples TRBV18 to TRBJ2-6; D gene uncertain. The V end was cut by 6 bases, the J end by 1 base, with 10 bases between. The V gene's germline CDR1 is KGHSH and CDR2 LQKENI. The CDR3 runs to 15 residues. CDR3 amino acids: CASSLDTSGANVLTF. CDR3 nucleotides: TGTGCCAGCTCTCTCGACACTTCTGGGGCCAACGTCCTGACTTTC.

J is TRBJ1-2 and V is TRBV2; D not certain. V lost 7 bases and J lost 5, with 14 bases in between. CDR1 is SNHLY, CDR2 FYNNEI, per germline. The CDR3 runs to 13 residues. CDR3 in amino acids: CASIGSVDYGYTF. The CDR3 DNA reads as TGTGCCAGCATTGGGAGCGTAGATTATGGCTACACCTTC.

The chain combines TRBV9 with TRBJ2-1, with TRBD2 matching over 12 bases. V lost 3 bases, J lost 5 bases, and 6 bases stayed unmatched. The germline V gene encodes CDR1 SGDLS and CDR2 YYNGEE. This CDR3 spans 16 amino acids. CDR3 sequence reads: CASSASGGAGHNEQFF. CDR3 in DNA: TGTGCCAGCAGCGCTAGCGGGGGGGCGGGACACAATGAGCAGTTCTTC.

V usage is TRBV30 and J usage is TRBJ1-3; D is uncertain. Germline loops: CDR1 GTSNPN, CDR2 SVGIG (reference sequence). The CDR3 covers 15 residues. V was clipped by 0 bases and J by 4 bases, with 13 bases between them. The CDR3 bases are TGTGCCTGGAGTGTACTTCAAACAGCCGGAAACACCATATATTTT. Amino acid sequence: CAWSVLQTAGNTIYF.

This sequence joins TRBV7-9 and TRBJ2-7, with TRBD1 as a possible D gene (6 bases). Germline V gene lookup returns CDR1 SEHNR and CDR2 FQNEAQ (reference sequence). V lost 4 bases to trimming and J lost 3 bases, with 13 bases between them. CDR3 length: 14 residues. In nucleotides, the CDR3 is TGTGCCAGCAGCTACTTTGGACAGTTCTACGAGCAGTACTTC. Its protein product is CASSYFGQFYEQYF.

This clone was counted between two and nine times. The chain combines TRBV6-4 with TRBJ2-1; D remains ambiguous. The V end lost 6 bases, the J end lost 1 base, and 22 bases lay between the germline ends. The CDR3 extends over 18 amino acids. The germline CDR1 and CDR2 sequences are MRHNA and SNTAGT. Here the CDR3 DNA reads TGTGCCAGCAGCGCTTCTTGCCTATTCCTCCTATCCTACAATGAGCAGTTCTTC. Translated, it gives CASSASCLFLLSYNEQFF.

The chain employs TRBV10-3 and TRBJ2-7; the D gene is possibly TRBD1 (5 bases). V lost 2 bases, J lost 3 bases, and 8 bases lay in between. CDR1 is ENHRY, CDR2 SYGVKD, per germline. The length of the CDR3 is 13 residues. CDR3 residues: CAISEGASYEQYF. CDR3 nucleotide sequence: TGTGCCATCAGTGAGGGGGCAAGCTACGAGCAGTACTTC.

The gene calls are TRBV5-5 and TRBJ1-1, with a tentative D call TRBD1 (6 bases). The CDR3 loop spans 16 amino acids. The V end was cut by 7 bases, the J end by 0 bases, with 19 bases between. Looked up from germline, CDR1 is SGHKS and CDR2 is YYEKEE (reference sequence). CDR3 DNA sequence: TGTGCCAGCTATTCGACAGGCGGATGGGTGAACACTGAAGCTTTCTTT. This encodes CASYSTGGWVNTEAFF.

A single count supports this clone. The genes are TRBV11-1 and TRBJ2-5; weak D call: TRBD2 (5 bases). Trimming left V 1 base short and J 6 bases short, with 12 bases between. Per the germline V gene, CDR1 is SGHAT and CDR2 is FQDESV (reference sequence). The CDR3 has 14 amino acids. CDR3 in amino acids: CASSLGWGVQTQYF. The DNA for the CDR3 is TGTGCCAGCAGCTTAGGCTGGGGAGTTCAGACCCAGTACTTC.

This clone was seen just once. The rearrangement uses TRBV10-3 and TRBJ1-6, with D possibly matching TRBD1 (5 bases). Trimming pared 2 bases from V and 3 bases from J, leaving 8 bases between. Germline CDR1 ENHRY, CDR2 SYGVKD. The CDR3 contains 15 residues. CDR3 amino acids: CAISEDRSYNSPLHF. The CDR3 DNA reads TGTGCCATCAGTGAGGACAGAAGCTATAATTCACCCCTCCACTTT.

This clone appeared a single time. V gene TRBV25-1 combines with J gene TRBJ2-3; 12 bases fit TRBD2. This CDR3 comprises 15 residues. The junction had 3 bases not matched to a gene; V was cut back by 5 bases and J by 3 bases. The germline V gene has CDR1 MGHDK and CDR2 SYGVNS. The CDR3 region is CASSRTSGETDTQYF. CDR3 sequence (DNA): TGTGCCAGCAGTCGGACTAGCGGGGAAACAGATACGCAGTATTTT.

The gene calls are TRBV9 and TRBJ2-7; 10 nucleotides line up with TRBD1. V lost 3 bases to trimming and J lost 3 bases; unmatched junction nucleotides: 9. The CDR3 is made up of 16 amino acids. In germline, CDR1 is SGDLS, CDR2 YYNGEE. For the CDR3, the DNA is TGTGCCAGCAGCGGAGGACCGGGACAGGGGTACTACGAGCAGTACTTC. Protein product: CASSGGPGQGYYEQYF.